These 8 T cell receptor beta chains share one sample of origin, sequenced in a study of response to subunit inactivated influenza vaccine. TCRdb passed the RT-PCR reads through MiXCR, listing each CDR3 protein once. The top ten clones hold around 13% of a sample with around 470,000 distinct CDR3 sequences, about 7.2% of them seen once. Specimen: PBMCs from blood, collected 23 to 25 months after vaccination. The receptors come from a man aged 50-75 years who received an inactivated influenza vaccine.

This clonotype was recorded at least ten times. The V and J genes are TRBV12-3 or TRBV12-4 and TRBJ2-6, with 9 bases that match TRBD1. This CDR3 is 17 amino acids long. J was trimmed by 0 bases and V by 5 bases; bases with no gene match: 5. The CDR3 reads CASSRTGASSGANVLTF. CDR3 nucleotides: TGTGCCAGCAGTAGGACAGGGGCAAGCTCTGGGGCCAACGTCCTGACTTTC.

In this sample, this clonotype turned up many times. The chain is built from TRBV25-1 and TRBJ2-1; maybe TRBD1 (7 bases). The V end lost 4 bases, the J end lost 0 bases, and 22 bases lay between the germline ends. This CDR3 contains 19 residues. The germline V gene encodes CDR1 MGHDK and CDR2 SYGVNS. The CDR3 sequence: CASSGARGARAPSYNEQFF. In DNA, the CDR3 is TGTGCCAGCAGTGGGGCCAGGGGGGCCAGGGCCCCCTCCTACAATGAGCAGTTCTTC.

V and J are TRBV19 and TRBJ2-5; possible D gene TRBD1, 6 bases. The ends were cut back, 3 bases at V and 0 bases at J, with 8 bases in the middle. Germline V lookup: CDR1 LNHDA, CDR2 SQIVND (reference sequence). The CDR3 loop spans 14 amino acids. CDR3 bases: TGTGCCAGTAGTATCGGGACACACCAAGAGACCCAGTACTTC. Translation: CASSIGTHQETQYF.

This clonotype came up many times. The rearrangement links TRBV19 to TRBJ2-1; weak D call: TRBD2 (5 bases). Looked up from germline, CDR1 is LNHDA and CDR2 is SQIVND (reference sequence). Trimming took 2 bases from V and 0 from J, leaving 5 bases between them. CDR3 size: 14 residues. The CDR3 sequence: CASSIRDSYNEQFF. The CDR3, as DNA: TGTGCCAGTAGTATACGGGACTCCTACAATGAGCAGTTCTTC.

This clonotype was seen repeatedly, ten times or more. The rearrangement uses TRBV10-3 and TRBJ2-2; TRBD1 matches 7 bases. Germline V lookup: CDR1 ENHRY, CDR2 SYGVKD. V was pared by 5 bases and J by 1 base, with 4 bases of the junction left unmatched. This CDR3 has 15 amino acids. DNA for the CDR3: TGTGCCATCAGTCCGGGACAGAAGAACACCGGGGAGCTGTTTTTT. Translation gives CAISPGQKNTGELFF.

This chain connects TRBV7-8 to TRBJ1-4, with 8 bases aligning to TRBD1. Germline V CDR1 and CDR2: SGHVS, FQNEAQ. V was clipped by 4 bases and J by 7 bases; unmatched bases: 11. The CDR3 spans 16 residues. The CDR3 sequence: CASSSTRQGRGEKLFF. In DNA form, the CDR3 reads TGTGCCAGCAGCTCTACAAGACAGGGGAGGGGTGAAAAACTGTTTTTT. Filled out from reference TRBV7-8 and TRBJ1-4, the complete variable domain reads GAGVSQSPRYKVAKRGQDVALRCDPISGHVSLFWYQQALGQGPEFLTYFQNEAQLDKSGLPSDRFFAERPEGSVSTLKIQRTQQEDSAVYLCASSSTRQGRGEKLFFGSGTQLSVL.

This clonotype was detected ten times or more. This chain uses TRBV25-1 with TRBJ1-1, with D possibly being TRBD1 (6 bases). Germline assignment: CDR1 MGHDK and CDR2 SYGVNS. This CDR3 is 12 amino acids long. V was trimmed by 4 bases and J by 10 bases, leaving 13 bases between them. CDR3 coding DNA: TGTGCCAGCAGTGCACCAACAGGGCGAGCTTTCTTT. It codes for CASSAPTGRAFF. The full variable domain, its missing parts supplied by reference TRBV25-1 and TRBJ1-1, is EADIYQTPRYLVIGTGKKITLECSQTMGHDKMYWYQQDPGMELHLIHYSYGVNSTEKGDLSSESTVSRIRTEHFPLTLESARPSHTSQYLCASSAPTGRAFFGQGTRLTVV.

This clonotype occurred many times. This sequence joins TRBV7-6 and TRBJ2-2; tentative D call: TRBD1 (6 bases). The CDR3 covers 14 residues. The V end was cut by 3 bases, the J end by 5 bases, with 10 bases between. Germline values: CDR1 SGHVS, CDR2 FNYEAQ. CDR3 bases: TGTGCCAGCAGCTTCTCAGGGGCTACCGGGGAGCTGTTTTTT. Its translation: CASSFSGATGELFF.